This entry concerns a single T cell receptor (beta chain). Antigen specificity is unknown. A junction boundary mismatches the germline segment, possibly from a read error. The sample belongs to a study of blood T cells in healthy people across ages. General study findings and limits: More naive CD4+ cells and higher diversity were found in long-lived than in aged donors. The unknown donor CMV status may have confounded expanded clonotype changes.

For the second PCR, which ran for 7 to 11 cycles, a sample-barcoded 5' primer and a J-beta primer mix were used. Researchers report that a template-switch adaptor with 12 random nucleotides tagged each cDNA molecule. TCRdb redid the calling of the 5' RACE reads with MiXCR, one entry per CDR3 protein. The data show over 1,300,000 distinct CDR3 sequences, around 55% seen once. The germline V gene has CDR1 SSHAT and CDR2 FNYEAQ (reference sequence). The length of the CDR3 is 15 residues. Sequenced material: blood. This sequence was found in a man younger than 35 in good health. This rearrangement joins TRBV7-7 to TRBJ2-5; 7 bases match TRBD1. CDR3 bases: TGTGCTAGCAGCTTAGGTTTAGGACAGGCGGAGACCCAGTACTTC. Translated, it gives CASSLGLGQAETQYF.